This is a list of T cell receptor beta chains from one sample in a study of shared clonotypes between healthy human individuals. Method: immunoSEQ multiplex PCR; TCRdb's copy keeps in-frame clones and lacks some. The profile covers about 820,000 clones, with about 91% appearing a single time and approximately 25% taken by the ten largest. Material: naive CD8+ T cells sorted from blood. The receptors originated from a man aged 30-40 years in good health. Each CDR3 is given with its conserved first and last residue. A D gene is named only where the DNA matches it firmly. Expanded clones are given a class, and other clones once, few, many or no size at all.

v_gene,abundance,d_gene,j_gene,CDR3aa,CDR3nt
TRBV29-1,once,TRBD2,TRBJ2-1,CSVEGTAGPSFYNEQFF,TGCAGCGTTGAAGGTACAGCGGGACCTTCATTCTACAATGAGCAGTTCTTC
TRBV11-3,-,TRBD2,TRBJ2-1,CASSLVSGSYNEQFF,TGTGCCAGCAGCTTAGTTAGCGGGAGCTACAATGAGCAGTTCTTC
TRBV11-2,-,-,TRBJ2-5,CASSLAETQYF,TGTGCCAGCAGCTTAGCAGAGACCCAGTACTTC
TRBV19,-,-,TRBJ1-4,CASSIKAWNEKLFF,TGTGCCAGTAGTATCAAGGCATGGAATGAAAAACTGTTTTTT
TRBV14,-,-,TRBJ2-2,CASSPLVEGTGELFF,TGTGCCAGCAGCCCCCTAGTAGAAGGCACCGGGGAGCTGTTTTTT
TRBV7-9,-,-,TRBJ2-2,CASSLAQAGSGELFF,TGTGCCAGCAGCTTAGCGCAAGCAGGGTCCGGGGAGCTGTTTTTT
TRBV27,-,-,TRBJ2-7,CASSPGGHPVYEQYF,TGTGCCAGCAGTCCCGGGGGACACCCTGTCTACGAGCAGTACTTC
TRBV2,-,-,TRBJ2-7,CASSELAGPYEQYF,TGTGCCAGCAGTGAATTGGCGGGACCCTACGAGCAGTACTTC
TRBV27,-,-,TRBJ1-4,CASSLGGAEKLFF,TGTGCCAGCAGTTTGGGGGGTGCTGAAAAACTGTTTTTT
TRBV14,-,-,TRBJ1-4,CASSRMRATNEKLFF,TGTGCCAGCAGCCGAATGCGGGCAACTAATGAAAAACTGTTTTTT
TRBV6-5,-,-,TRBJ1-4,CASSYSGEKLFF,TGTGCCAGCAGTTACTCAGGGGAAAAACTGTTTTTT
TRBV27,-,-,TRBJ2-3,CASGRVADTQYF,TGTGCCAGCGGTCGAGTCGCAGATACGCAGTATTTT
TRBV7-8,-,-,TRBJ2-1,CASSLKRDNEQFF,TGTGCCAGCAGCTTAAAACGCGACAATGAGCAGTTCTTC
TRBV27,-,-,TRBJ1-3,CASSPFPRNTIYF,TGTGCCAGCAGTCCTTTCCCCCGAAACACCATATATTTT
TRBV28,-,-,TRBJ2-7,CASSLGQIYEQYF,TGTGCCAGCAGTTTAGGACAGATCTACGAGCAGTACTTC
TRBV27,-,-,TRBJ2-1,CASSLSSAQGNEQFF,TGTGCCAGCAGTTTATCCAGCGCCCAGGGGAATGAGCAGTTCTTC
TRBV5-4,-,-,TRBJ2-7,CASSLDLFSYEQYF,TGTGCCAGCAGCTTGGACCTATTCTCCTACGAGCAGTACTTC
TRBV5-5,-,-,TRBJ2-7,CASSVPHISGYEQYF,TGTGCCAGCAGCGTCCCGCACATTAGCGGATACGAGCAGTACTTC